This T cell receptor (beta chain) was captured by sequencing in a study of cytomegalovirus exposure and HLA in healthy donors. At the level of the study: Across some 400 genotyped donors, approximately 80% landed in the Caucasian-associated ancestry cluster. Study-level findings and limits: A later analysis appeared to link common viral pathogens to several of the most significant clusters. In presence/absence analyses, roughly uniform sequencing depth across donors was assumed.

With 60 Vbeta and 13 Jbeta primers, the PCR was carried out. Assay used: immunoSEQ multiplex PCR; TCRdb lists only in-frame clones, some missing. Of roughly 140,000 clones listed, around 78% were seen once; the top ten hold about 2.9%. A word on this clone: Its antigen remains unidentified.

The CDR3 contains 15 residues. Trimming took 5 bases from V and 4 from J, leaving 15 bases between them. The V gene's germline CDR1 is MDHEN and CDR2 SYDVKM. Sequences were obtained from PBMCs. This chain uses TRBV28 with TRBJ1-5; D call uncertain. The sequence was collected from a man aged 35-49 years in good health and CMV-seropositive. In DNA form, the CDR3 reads TGTGCCAGCAGTCTCCGATACAACCTGAATCAGCCCCAGCATTTT. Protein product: CASSLRYNLNQPQHF.